This T cell receptor beta chain derives from a study of blood T cell repertoires in COVID-19. This clone was picked up a small number of times. Profiled with immunoSEQ multiplex PCR; TCRdb holds only in-frame clones, not every one. The sample includes a few hundred thousand clones, about 86% of them seen just once. The CDR3 contains 13 residues. The ends were cut back, 5 bases at V and 10 bases at J, with 17 bases in the middle. The germline V gene encodes CDR1 MNHEY and CDR2 SVGAGI. The source of this sequence is a man younger than 40 with acute COVID-19. The rearrangement links TRBV6-5 to TRBJ1-2; the D is unclear. Sample: PBMCs or T cells enriched from blood (not recorded which). The DNA of the CDR3 is TGTGCCAGCAGTAAACGCGGATACGAAAACTACACCTTC. It encodes CASSKRGYENYTF.